A selection of T cell receptor beta chains follows, all from one sample in a study of blood T cell repertoires in COVID-19. Repertoires were generated with immunoSEQ multiplex PCR, while TCRdb's copy carries only in-frame clones and drops some. The sample has roughly 260,000 clones; roughly nine tenths are singletons. The material sequenced was PBMCs or T cells enriched from blood (not recorded which). These receptors were collected from a human donor in a cohort exposed to, infected with or recovered from COVID-19 (not recorded which). The donor label of this sample is uncertain. The CDR3 runs from the conserved cysteine through the conserved F or W. The order of the fields is CDR3 length, J gene, D gene, clone size, V gene, CDR3 protein, CDR3 DNA. D genes are given only for firm matches. Expanded clones get a size class; other rows say once, few or many, or leave the size out.

12,TRBJ2-7,TRBD1,NA,TRBV11-2,CASSRDSYEQYF,TGTGCCAGCAGCCGGGACAGCTACGAGCAGTACTTC
14,TRBJ1-1,NA,NA,TRBV6-5,CASSYSNSGAEAFF,TGTGCCAGCAGTTACTCGAATTCCGGTGCTGAAGCTTTCTTT
12,TRBJ2-1,NA,NA,TRBV13,CASSFSGGEQFF,TGTGCCAGCAGCTTTTCGGGTGGTGAGCAGTTCTTC
15,TRBJ1-2,TRBD1,NA,TRBV19,CASSIGDRDSYGYTF,TGTGCCAGTAGTATTGGGGACAGAGACTCCTATGGCTACACCTTC
15,TRBJ2-7,TRBD1,NA,TRBV27,CASSPRDRLPYEQYF,TGTGCCAGCAGTCCTCGGGACAGACTCCCCTACGAGCAGTACTTC
18,TRBJ2-6,TRBD1,NA,TRBV10-2,CASRERDRGLAGANVLTF,TGCGCCAGCAGGGAAAGGGACAGGGGGTTGGCTGGGGCCAACGTCCTGACTTTC
14,TRBJ1-5,NA,NA,TRBV27,CASSLSYGNQPQHF,TGTGCCAGCAGTTTATCGTATGGCAATCAGCCCCAGCATTTT
16,TRBJ2-7,TRBD2,NA,TRBV27,CASSLYSGTIAYEQYF,TGTGCCAGCAGTTTATATTCTGGGACTATAGCCTACGAGCAGTACTTC
13,TRBJ2-3,NA,NA,TRBV12-3/TRBV12-4,CASSGASTDTQYF,TGTGCCAGCAGTGGGGCAAGCACAGATACGCAGTATTTT
18,TRBJ1-4,TRBD1,NA,TRBV27,CASSWRAGQPTLNEKLFF,TGTGCCAGCAGTTGGCGCGCGGGACAGCCAACACTTAATGAAAAACTGTTTTTT
15,TRBJ1-6,TRBD1,NA,TRBV5-1,CASSPQGAPNSPLHF,TGCGCCAGCAGCCCGCAGGGGGCGCCTAATTCACCCCTCCACTTT
14,TRBJ2-2,NA,NA,TRBV6-5,CASSHPQVDGELFF,TGTGCCAGCAGCCACCCCCAGGTAGACGGGGAGCTGTTTTTT
16,TRBJ1-2,TRBD1,NA,TRBV23-1,CASSQKGEGQAVGYTF,TGCGCCAGCAGTCAAAAGGGGGAAGGACAGGCAGTTGGCTACACCTTC
13,TRBJ2-2,NA,NA,TRBV5-1,CASFSGNTGELFF,TGCGCCAGTTTCAGTGGTAACACCGGGGAGCTGTTTTTT
12,TRBJ1-1,NA,NA,TRBV19,CASKEGNTEAFF,TGTGCCAGTAAGGAGGGCAACACTGAAGCTTTCTTT
16,TRBJ2-1,TRBD2,once,TRBV11-3,CASSLGAGGVYNEQFF,TGTGCCAGCAGCTTAGGTGCCGGGGGGGTTTACAATGAGCAGTTCTTC
15,TRBJ1-6,TRBD1,NA,TRBV6-6,CASSLPGQGNSPLHF,TGTGCCAGCAGCTTACCGGGACAGGGGAATTCACCCCTCCACTTT
17,TRBJ2-2,TRBD2,NA,TRBV24-1,CATSDSGGRWNTGELFF,TGTGCCACCAGTGATTCGGGGGGACGGTGGAACACCGGGGAGCTGTTTTTT